This record concerns one T cell receptor beta chain sequence. As originally analysed: Amplifying reference gene primers gave estimates of nucleated cell counts. Assay: immunoSEQ multiplex PCR; the TCRdb copy retains only in-frame clones and omits some. V and J calls and clone size are given by that table; D and trimming were obtained from the DNA. Of approximately 300,000 clones listed, around 90% were seen once; the top ten hold nearly 6.5%. V lost 2 bases and J 6 bases, leaving 8 bases between the germline ends. Germline V gives CDR1 MNHNY, CDR2 SVGAGI (reference sequence). This CDR3 contains 13 residues. The data belong to a study of blood T cell repertoires in COVID-19. Study as a whole: Both acute and convalescent COVID-19 samples were obtained from the United States, Italy and Spain.

This sequence was found in a man younger than 35 who had recovered from COVID-19. The rearrangement links TRBV6-6 to TRBJ1-5, with D hard to call. Material: peripheral blood. The CDR3 region is CASSYLNIQPQHF. The CDR3 DNA follows: TGTGCCAGCAGTTACCTGAACATTCAGCCCCAGCATTTT.